This is a list of T cell receptor beta chains from one sample in a study of radiation and T cells in renal cell carcinoma. Profiling relied on immunoSEQ multiplex PCR, and the TCRdb table lists in-frame clones only, not all of them. The sample consists of about 170,000 clones, roughly 90% of them appearing once. The sample in question was blood, obtained from a patient whose treatment included radiotherapy and nephrectomy. The receptor set was obtained from a woman aged 45-60 years with renal cell carcinoma. Each CDR3 is given with its conserved first and last residue. The D gene is left open where the match is weak. Where a row states a size, it is once, few, many or the class of an expanded clone; other rows omit it.

j_call | d_call | clone_size | v_call | cdr3_aa | cdr3_nt
TRBJ1-1 | - | - | TRBV18 | CATLILVGEAFF | TGTGCCACCCTTATCTTAGTTGGTGAAGCTTTCTTT
TRBJ2-2 | TRBD2 | - | TRBV19 | CASYRLAGGSTGELFF | TGTGCCAGCTACAGACTAGCGGGGGGGAGCACCGGGGAGCTGTTTTTT
TRBJ1-2 | - | - | TRBV19 | CASSTNRVHYGYTF | TGTGCCAGTAGTACCAACAGGGTACACTATGGCTACACCTTC
TRBJ2-7 | TRBD1 | - | TRBV18 | CASSQSGTGKSNEQYF | TGTGCCAGCTCACAATCCGGGACAGGGAAGTCGAACGAGCAGTACTTC
TRBJ1-2 | TRBD1 | few | TRBV30 | CAWSPPGTGNYGYTF | TGTGCCTGGAGTCCCCCCGGGACAGGGAACTATGGCTACACCTTC
TRBJ2-5 | - | - | TRBV7-6 | CASSLGRETQYF | TGTGCCAGCAGCTTAGGCAGGGAGACCCAGTACTTC
TRBJ2-7 | TRBD2 | - | TRBV28 | CASSLFGGSSYEQYF | TGTGCCAGCAGTTTATTTGGCGGGAGCTCCTACGAGCAGTACTTC
TRBJ1-1 | - | - | TRBV20-1 | CSASRNAEAFF | TGCAGTGCTAGTAGGAATGCTGAAGCTTTCTTT
TRBJ1-2 | TRBD1 | - | TRBV5-6 | CASSPSTGAKRGYTF | TGTGCCAGCAGCCCTTCGACAGGGGCGAAGCGGGGCTACACCTTC
TRBJ1-5 | TRBD1 | - | TRBV30 | CAWSGTGGRQPQHF | TGTGCCTGGAGTGGGACAGGGGGCAGGCAGCCCCAGCATTTT